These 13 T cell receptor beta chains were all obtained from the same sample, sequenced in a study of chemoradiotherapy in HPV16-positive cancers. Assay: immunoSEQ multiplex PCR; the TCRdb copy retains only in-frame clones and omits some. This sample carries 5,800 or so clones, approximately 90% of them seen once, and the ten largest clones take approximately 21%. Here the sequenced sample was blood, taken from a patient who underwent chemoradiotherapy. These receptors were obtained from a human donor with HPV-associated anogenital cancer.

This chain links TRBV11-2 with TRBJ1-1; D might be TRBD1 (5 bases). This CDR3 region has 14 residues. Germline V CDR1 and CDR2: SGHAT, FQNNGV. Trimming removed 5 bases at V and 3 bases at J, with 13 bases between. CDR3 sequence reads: CASSPPRAYTEAFF. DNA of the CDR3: TGTGCCAGCAGCCCACCCAGGGCCTACACTGAAGCTTTCTTT.

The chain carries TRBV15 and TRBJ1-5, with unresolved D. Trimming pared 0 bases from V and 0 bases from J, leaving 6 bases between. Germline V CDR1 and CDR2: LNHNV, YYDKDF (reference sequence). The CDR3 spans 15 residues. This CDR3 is CATSREGSSNQPQHF. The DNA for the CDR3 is TGTGCCACCAGCAGAGAAGGGAGTAGCAATCAGCCCCAGCATTTT.

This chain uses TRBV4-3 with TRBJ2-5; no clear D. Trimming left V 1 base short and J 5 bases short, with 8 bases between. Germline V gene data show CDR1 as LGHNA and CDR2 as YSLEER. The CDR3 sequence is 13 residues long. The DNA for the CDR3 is TGCGCCAGCAGCCAAGTTGTGTATGAGACCCAGTACTTC. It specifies CASSQVVYETQYF.

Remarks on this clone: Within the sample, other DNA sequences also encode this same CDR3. In DNA form, the CDR3 reads TGCGCCAGCAGCTTTCGGACAGGGGACCACGAGCAGTACTTC. This encodes CASSFRTGDHEQYF. The chain has TRBV5-1 and TRBJ2-7, with 9 bases lining up with TRBD1. Germline V CDR1 and CDR2: SGHRS, YFSETQ. This CDR3 has 14 amino acids. With 2 bases clipped from V and 5 bases from J, the junction kept 5 bases outside the gene matches.

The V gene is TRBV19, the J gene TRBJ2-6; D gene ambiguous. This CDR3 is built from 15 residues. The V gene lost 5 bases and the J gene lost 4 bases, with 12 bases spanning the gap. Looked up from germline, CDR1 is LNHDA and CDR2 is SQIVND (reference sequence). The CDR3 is CASSPGFLGANVLTF. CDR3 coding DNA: TGTGCCAGTAGTCCCGGATTCCTAGGGGCCAACGTCCTGACTTTC.

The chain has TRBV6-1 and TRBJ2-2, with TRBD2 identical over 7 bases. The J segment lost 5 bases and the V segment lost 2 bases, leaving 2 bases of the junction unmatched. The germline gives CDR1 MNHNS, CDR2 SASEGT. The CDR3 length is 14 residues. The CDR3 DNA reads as TGTGCCAGCAGTGAACTGCGGGGGACCGGGGAGCTGTTTTTT. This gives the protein CASSELRGTGELFF.

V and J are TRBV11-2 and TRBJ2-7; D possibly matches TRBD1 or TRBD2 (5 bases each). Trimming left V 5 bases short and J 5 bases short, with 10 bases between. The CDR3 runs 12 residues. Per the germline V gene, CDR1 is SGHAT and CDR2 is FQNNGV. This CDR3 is CASSRRGDEQYF. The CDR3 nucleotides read TGTGCCAGCAGCCGCCGAGGGGACGAGCAGTACTTC.

CDR3 amino acids: CASSSETRTGFGEQYF. CDR3 DNA: TGTGCCAGCAGTTCGGAAACACGGACAGGGTTCGGTGAGCAGTACTTC. V usage is TRBV28 and J usage is TRBJ2-7; 8 nucleotides align to TRBD1. Germline CDR1 is MDHEN and CDR2 is SYDVKM. CDR3 size: 16 residues. Trimming removed 4 bases from V and 7 bases from J; junction bases left unmatched: 15.

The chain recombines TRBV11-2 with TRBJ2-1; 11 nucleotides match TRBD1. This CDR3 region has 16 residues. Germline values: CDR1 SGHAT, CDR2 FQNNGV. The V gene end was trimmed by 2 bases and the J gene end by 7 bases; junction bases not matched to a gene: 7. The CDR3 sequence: CASSLLRTGGSNEQFF. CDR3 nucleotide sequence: TGTGCCAGCAGCTTATTAAGGACAGGGGGCTCGAATGAGCAGTTCTTC.

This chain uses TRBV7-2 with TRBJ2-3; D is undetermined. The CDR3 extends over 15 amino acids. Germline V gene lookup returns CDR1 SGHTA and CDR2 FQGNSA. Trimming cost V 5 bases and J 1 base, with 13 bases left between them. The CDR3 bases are TGTGCCAGCAGCGCCCTTCTATCAGGCACAGATACGCAGTATTTT. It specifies CASSALLSGTDTQYF.

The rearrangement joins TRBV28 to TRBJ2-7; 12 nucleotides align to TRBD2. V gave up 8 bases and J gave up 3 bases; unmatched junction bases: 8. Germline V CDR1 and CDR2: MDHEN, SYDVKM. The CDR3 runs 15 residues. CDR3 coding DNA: TGTGCCAGCCGCTTGCGGACTAGCGGGATCTACGAGCAGTACTTC. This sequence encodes CASRLRTSGIYEQYF. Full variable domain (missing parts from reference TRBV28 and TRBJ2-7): DVKVTQSSRYLVKRTGEKVFLECVQDMDHENMFWYRQDPGLGLRLIYFSYDVKMKEKGDIPEGYSVSREKKERFSLILESASTNQTSMYLCASRLRTSGIYEQYFGPGTRLTVT.

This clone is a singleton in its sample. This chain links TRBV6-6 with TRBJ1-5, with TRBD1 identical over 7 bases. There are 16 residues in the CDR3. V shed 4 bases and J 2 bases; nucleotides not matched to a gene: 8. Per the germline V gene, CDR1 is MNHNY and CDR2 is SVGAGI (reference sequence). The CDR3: CASSLWNTGGNQPQHF. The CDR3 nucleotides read TGTGCCAGCAGTTTGTGGAATACAGGGGGCAATCAGCCCCAGCATTTT.

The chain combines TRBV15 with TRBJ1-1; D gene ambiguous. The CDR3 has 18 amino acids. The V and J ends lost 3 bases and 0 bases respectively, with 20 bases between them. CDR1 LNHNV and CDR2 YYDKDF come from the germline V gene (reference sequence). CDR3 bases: TGTGCCACCAGCAGTCCCTCGGCGGTCGGGCTAATGAACACTGAAGCTTTCTTT. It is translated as CATSSPSAVGLMNTEAFF.